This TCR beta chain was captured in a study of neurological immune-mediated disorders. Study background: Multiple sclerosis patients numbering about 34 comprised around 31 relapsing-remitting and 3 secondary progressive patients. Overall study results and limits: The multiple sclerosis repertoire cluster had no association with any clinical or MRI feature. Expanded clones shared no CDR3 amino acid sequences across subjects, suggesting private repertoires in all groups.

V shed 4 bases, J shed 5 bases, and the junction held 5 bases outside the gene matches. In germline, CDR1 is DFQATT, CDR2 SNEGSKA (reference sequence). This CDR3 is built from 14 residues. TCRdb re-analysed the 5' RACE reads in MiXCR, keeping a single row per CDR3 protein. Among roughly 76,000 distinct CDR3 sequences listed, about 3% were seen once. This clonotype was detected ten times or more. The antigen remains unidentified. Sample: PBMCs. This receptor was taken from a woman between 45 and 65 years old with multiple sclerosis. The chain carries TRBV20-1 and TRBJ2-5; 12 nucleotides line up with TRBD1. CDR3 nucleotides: TGCAGTGCTACGGGACAGGGGGCGTCGGAGACCCAGTACTTC. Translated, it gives CSATGQGASETQYF.